This passage covers 31 T cell receptor beta chains from one sample sequenced in a study of blood T cell repertoires in COVID-19. Using immunoSEQ multiplex PCR, the repertoire was profiled, and TCRdb retains in-frame clones only, with some absent. The sample has about 100,000 clones; more than 65% are singletons. The specimen was peripheral blood. All receptors come from an older man with active or convalescent COVID-19.

This chain joins TRBV7-2 and TRBJ1-3, with D possibly TRBD1 on 5 matching bases. In germline, CDR1 is SGHTA, CDR2 FQGNSA. The CDR3 is 14 amino acids. Trimming cost V 5 bases and J 0 bases, with 8 bases left between them. CDR3: CASSQGLSGNTIYF. The CDR3 DNA reads as TGTGCCAGCAGCCAGGGACTCTCTGGAAACACCATATATTTT. Complete variable domain (other parts from reference TRBV7-2 and TRBJ1-3): GAGVSQSPSNKVTEKGKDVELRCDPISGHTALYWYRQSLGQGLEFLIYFQGNSAPDKSGLPSDRFSAERTGGSVSTLTIQRTQQEDSAVYLCASSQGLSGNTIYFGEGSWLTVV.

This clone was counted once. The chain uses TRBV4-2 and TRBJ2-1, with D perhaps TRBD2 (5 bases). Trimming took off 3 bases at V and 6 bases at J, with 15 bases between the two ends. Germline CDR1 reads LGHNA; CDR2 reads YNFKEQ. The CDR3 is made up of 15 amino acids. This chain's CDR3 is CASSQRIEGLNEQFF. The CDR3 DNA sequence: TGTGCCAGCAGCCAGAGGATAGAGGGCCTCAATGAGCAGTTCTTC.

This chain connects TRBV6-4 to TRBJ2-5; 10 positions agree with TRBD1. The V gene's germline CDR1 is MRHNA and CDR2 SNTAGT. Losses at the gene ends were 7 bases for V and 5 bases for J; bases not matched to a gene: 10. The CDR3 spans 15 residues. The CDR3 coding sequence is TGTGCCAGCAACTGTAGGGACAGGGGCACGGAGACCCAGTACTTC. Protein sequence: CASNCRDRGTETQYF.

This clone appeared once. This chain uses TRBV5-1 with TRBJ2-6; TRBD1 agrees at 9 bases. CDR1 SGHRS and CDR2 YFSETQ come from the germline V gene. After removal of 2 bases from V and 2 bases from J, the junction contained 5 bases not matched to a gene. This CDR3 is 17 amino acids long. The CDR3 loop is CASSFEQGATGANVLTF. The CDR3 DNA reads as TGCGCCAGCAGCTTTGAACAGGGGGCCACTGGGGCCAACGTCCTGACTTTC.

The V and J genes are TRBV19 and TRBJ2-3; perhaps TRBD1 as D (6 bases). Trimming left V 5 bases short and J 1 base short, with 16 bases between. Germline loops: CDR1 LNHDA, CDR2 SQIVND (reference sequence). CDR3 size: 16 residues. The CDR3 DNA sequence: TGTGCCAGTAGTGATTCCCAGCGGACAGGCACAGATACGCAGTATTTT. It encodes CASSDSQRTGTDTQYF. Full variable domain (rest looked up from reference TRBV19 and TRBJ2-3): DGGITQSPKYLFRKEGQNVTLSCEQNLNHDAMYWYRQDPGQGLRLIYYSQIVNDFQKGDIAEGYSVSREKKESFPLTVTSAQKNPTAFYLCASSDSQRTGTDTQYFGPGTRLTVL.

The rearrangement joins TRBV27 to TRBJ1-1; 7 nucleotides line up with TRBD1. In germline, CDR1 is MNHEY, CDR2 SMNVEV (reference sequence). V lost 3 bases, J lost 0 bases, and 7 bases stayed unmatched. The CDR3 is 16 amino acids. This CDR3 is CASSFLGQRMNTEAFF. The DNA of the CDR3 is TGTGCCAGCAGTTTCCTGGGACAGCGCATGAACACTGAAGCTTTCTTT.

The J gene is TRBJ1-1, the V gene TRBV28, with D possibly being TRBD1 (5 bases). The CDR3 totals 13 residues. CDR1 MDHEN and CDR2 SYDVKM come from the germline V gene. V lost 6 bases and J lost 5, with 13 bases in between. The CDR3 DNA reads TGTGCCAGCAGCTGGGGCGGGAGGACTGAAGCTTTCTTT. Encoded protein: CASSWGGRTEAFF.

The chain couples TRBV13 to TRBJ2-5, with TRBD1 matching 7 bases. CDR1 is PRHDT, CDR2 FYEKMQ, per germline (reference sequence). The J segment lost 1 base and the V segment lost 4 bases, leaving 3 bases of the junction unmatched. The CDR3 has 14 amino acids. The CDR3 protein is CASSSGDSQETQYF. For the CDR3, the DNA is TGTGCCAGCAGCTCCGGGGACAGCCAAGAGACCCAGTACTTC.

This rearrangement joins TRBV20-1 to TRBJ1-5, with D unresolved. The CDR3 loop spans 14 amino acids. Trimming left V 3 bases short and J 6 bases short, with 15 bases between. Per the germline V gene, CDR1 is DFQATT and CDR2 is SNEGSKA (reference sequence). Written as DNA, the CDR3 is TGCAGTGCTAGTCCGGGTTGGGAGGGTCAGCCCCAGCATTTT. Its protein is CSASPGWEGQPQHF.

The chain combines TRBV9 with TRBJ1-5, with 8 bases that match TRBD1. V was clipped by 4 bases and J by 2 bases; unmatched bases: 8. CDR3 length: 16 amino acids. Germline lookup yields CDR1 SGDLS and CDR2 YYNGEE. The CDR3 protein is CASSPGGQDGNQPQHF. CDR3 nucleotide sequence: TGTGCCAGCAGCCCGGGGGGACAGGACGGCAATCAGCCCCAGCATTTT.

The V and J genes are TRBV6-6 and TRBJ1-5; D may be TRBD1 (5 bases). The CDR3 totals 13 residues. V lost 6 bases, J lost 12 bases, and 18 bases lay in between. In germline, CDR1 is MNHNY, CDR2 SVGAGI (reference sequence). The CDR3 sequence: CASSPVNPGGQHF. As DNA, the CDR3 is TGTGCCAGCAGCCCTGTCAACCCCGGGGGCCAGCATTTT.

This sequence joins TRBV19 and TRBJ1-5; D remains ambiguous. CDR3 length: 14 residues. In germline, CDR1 is LNHDA, CDR2 SQIVND (reference sequence). V was cut by 3 bases and J by 4 bases, with 10 bases left in between. This chain's CDR3 is CASSMDWSNQPQHF. The CDR3 DNA reads as TGTGCCAGTAGTATGGACTGGAGTAATCAGCCCCAGCATTTT.

This chain joins TRBV28 and TRBJ1-2, with D perhaps matching TRBD1 (6 bases). The CDR3 length is 13 residues. Trimming took 1 base from V and 7 from J, leaving 10 bases between them. Germline V lookup: CDR1 MDHEN, CDR2 SYDVKM. The CDR3 sequence is CASSLLGGAGYTF. In DNA, the CDR3 is TGTGCCAGCAGTTTATTGGGGGGGGCTGGCTACACCTTC.

The chain recombines TRBV3-1 (or the pseudogene TRBV3-2) with TRBJ2-5; D possibly corresponds to TRBD2 (6 bases). The germline V and J ends were trimmed by 5 bases and 2 bases, with 12 bases remaining between them. CDR1 is LGHDT and CDR2 is YNNKEL in the germline V gene (reference sequence). The CDR3 runs to 14 residues. CDR3 coding DNA: TGTGCCAGCAGCTCGGGACTGACTCAAGAGACCCAGTACTTC. It is translated as CASSSGLTQETQYF.

The DNA for the CDR3 is TGTGCCAGTAGTCCTCGGACAGGGTCCTACAATGAGCAGTTCTTC. Residues: CASSPRTGSYNEQFF. The chain recombines TRBV19 with TRBJ2-1, with 8 nucleotides matching TRBD1. V dropped 5 bases and J dropped 1; count of bases not matched to a gene: 4. CDR3 length: 15 residues. CDR1 and CDR2 from the germline V gene are LNHDA and SQIVND (reference sequence).

The chain recombines TRBV3-1 (or the pseudogene TRBV3-2) with TRBJ2-7; 11 positions match TRBD2. This CDR3 is 14 amino acids long. Germline V gene data show CDR1 as LGHDT and CDR2 as YNNKEL (reference sequence). V trimming: 1 base; J trimming: 5 bases; junction bases outside the gene matches: 1. CDR3 DNA: TGTGCCAGCAGCCAAGGACTAGCGGGACACGAGCAGTACTTC. Amino acid sequence: CASSQGLAGHEQYF.

The chain carries TRBV19 and TRBJ2-5; 10 positions agree with TRBD2. This CDR3 has 13 amino acids. The V and J ends lost 8 bases and 5 bases, in that order; junction bases with no gene match: 5. Germline CDR1 LNHDA, CDR2 SQIVND (reference sequence). For the CDR3, the DNA is TGTGCCAGTTCAGCGGGGGGGCCGGAGACCCAGTACTTC. It encodes CASSAGGPETQYF.

The J gene is TRBJ1-1, the V gene TRBV27; tentative D call: TRBD1 (5 bases). Looked up from germline, CDR1 is MNHEY and CDR2 is SMNVEV (reference sequence). Trimming cost V 3 bases and J 3 bases, with 14 bases left between them. This CDR3 spans 15 amino acids. CDR3 nucleotide sequence: TGTGCCAGCAGTTTGGACGGGGGAATGGACACTGAAGCTTTCTTT. Residues: CASSLDGGMDTEAFF.

This clone was detected only a few times. This chain connects TRBV19 to TRBJ2-1; a weak D match, TRBD1 (6 bases). The V end was cut by 6 bases, the J end by 5 bases, with 20 bases between. There are 16 residues in the CDR3. In germline, CDR1 is LNHDA, CDR2 SQIVND (reference sequence). The CDR3 reads CASSQVHRELDNEQFF. The CDR3 coding sequence is TGTGCCAGTAGCCAAGTCCACAGGGAGTTGGACAATGAGCAGTTCTTC. Full variable domain (outside the CDR3, taken from reference TRBV19 and TRBJ2-1): DGGITQSPKYLFRKEGQNVTLSCEQNLNHDAMYWYRQDPGQGLRLIYYSQIVNDFQKGDIAEGYSVSREKKESFPLTVTSAQKNPTAFYLCASSQVHRELDNEQFFGPGTRLTVL.

In its sample, this clone was seen once. This chain connects TRBV6-2 or TRBV6-3 to TRBJ2-5; D gene unclear. Trimming took off 5 bases at V and 5 bases at J, with 21 bases between the two ends. The CDR3 length is 16 residues. Looked up from germline, CDR1 is MNHEY and CDR2 is SVGEGT. In DNA form, the CDR3 reads TGTGCCAGCAGTCCACCCCCTGGAGATGGGTTGGAGACCCAGTACTTC. Amino acids: CASSPPPGDGLETQYF.

The rearrangement links TRBV27 to TRBJ1-5; the D gene is possibly TRBD1 (5 bases). The V gene lost 0 bases and the J gene lost 2 bases, with 11 bases spanning the gap. Germline CDR1 reads MNHEY; CDR2 reads SMNVEV (reference sequence). The CDR3 is made up of 16 amino acids. CDR3 sequence (DNA): TGTGCCAGCAGTTTATCAGGGGTATCGGGCAATCAGCCCCAGCATTTT. Protein product: CASSLSGVSGNQPQHF.

This CDR3 reads CASSRTSVADTQYF. As DNA, the CDR3 is TGTGCCAGTAGTAGAACTTCGGTGGCAGATACGCAGTATTTT. The V and J genes are TRBV19 and TRBJ2-3; D is ambiguous. Germline lookup yields CDR1 LNHDA and CDR2 SQIVND (reference sequence). Between the trimmed V and J ends, which lost 4 bases and 4 bases, there was a span of 12 bases. CDR3 size: 14 residues.

The chain employs TRBV7-8 and TRBJ2-7; TRBD1 might be the D (6 bases). CDR1 is SGHVS, CDR2 FQNEAQ, per germline. The CDR3 extends over 13 amino acids. Between the trimmed V and J ends, which lost 2 bases and 3 bases, there was a span of 8 bases. CDR3: CASSLRDNYEQYF. The CDR3 coding sequence is TGTGCCAGCAGCTTAAGGGACAACTACGAGCAGTACTTC. Drawing the rest from reference TRBV7-8 and TRBJ2-7, the complete variable domain is GAGVSQSPRYKVAKRGQDVALRCDPISGHVSLFWYQQALGQGPEFLTYFQNEAQLDKSGLPSDRFFAERPEGSVSTLKIQRTQQEDSAVYLCASSLRDNYEQYFGPGTRLTVT.

Only a few counts were recorded for this clone. The V and J genes are TRBV9 and TRBJ1-3, with D possibly TRBD1 on 6 matching bases. The CDR3 spans 16 residues. The germline CDR1 and CDR2 sequences are SGDLS and YYNGEE. V shed 0 bases and J shed 1 base, with 11 bases lying between them. The DNA of the CDR3 is TGTGCCAGCAGCGTAGAGGCAGGGGCTTCTGGAAACACCATATATTTT. Encoded protein: CASSVEAGASGNTIYF.

The chain combines TRBV3-1 (or the pseudogene TRBV3-2) with TRBJ2-7; TRBD2 agrees at 9 bases. Germline lookup yields CDR1 LGHDT and CDR2 YNNKEL (reference sequence). The length of the CDR3 is 13 residues. V shed 6 bases, J shed 2 bases, and the junction held 2 bases outside the gene matches. The CDR3 sequence: CASRLAGTYEQYF. CDR3 DNA: TGTGCCAGCAGGCTAGCGGGGACCTACGAGCAGTACTTC.

In regard to this clone: The same CDR3 also results from other DNA sequences found in this sample. The chain links TRBV18 to TRBJ2-2, with a tentative D call TRBD1 (5 bases). Per the germline V gene, CDR1 is KGHSH and CDR2 is LQKENI. This CDR3 spans 14 amino acids. Trimming pared 3 bases from V and 1 base from J, leaving 6 bases between. CDR3 coding DNA: TGTGCCAGCTCACCCGGACAGAACACCGGGGAGCTGTTTTTT. This gives the protein CASSPGQNTGELFF.

The count of this clone is one. The rearrangement uses TRBV12-1 and TRBJ2-7; the table's D call, TRBD2, was not checked against the DNA. TRBV12-1 is a pseudogene locus. CDR3 length: 14 amino acids. In DNA, the CDR3 is TGTGCCAGCAGCTCTGTACTAGCGACCTACGAGCAGTACTTC. Amino acid sequence: CASSSVLATYEQYF.

The genes are TRBV5-4 and TRBJ2-1; 11 nucleotides match TRBD2. Trimming took 10 bases from V and 0 from J; bases not matched to a gene: 3. The CDR3 runs to 14 residues. Germline CDR1 reads SGHNT; CDR2 reads YYREEE (reference sequence). CDR3 sequence (DNA): TGTGCCCCCGGGACTAGCGGCTCCTACAATGAGCAGTTCTTC. Its translation is CAPGTSGSYNEQFF.

The chain carries TRBV10-1 and TRBJ2-2; D is uncertain. CDR1 and CDR2 (germline): WNHNN, SYGVQD (reference sequence). The CDR3 covers 13 residues. V was cut by 9 bases and J by 1 base, with 9 bases left in between. CDR3 in DNA: TGCGCCAGGCGCAACCAGAACACCGGGGAGCTGTTTTTT. Protein sequence: CARRNQNTGELFF.

The gene calls are TRBV19 and TRBJ1-6, with a weak D call TRBD1 (5 bases). The CDR3 has 13 residues. Germline loops: CDR1 LNHDA, CDR2 SQIVND (reference sequence). Trimming took off 5 bases at V and 13 bases at J, with 15 bases between the two ends. The CDR3, as DNA: TGTGCCAGTAGTCCCCGATCGGGGGGGCCCCTCCACTTT. This gives the protein CASSPRSGGPLHF.

The chain joins TRBV11-3 to TRBJ2-2; D is ambiguous. The CDR3 covers 13 residues. Trimming shortened V by 1 base and J by 7 bases, and 7 bases separated the two germline ends. Germline V gene sequence: CDR1 SGHNT, CDR2 YENEEA. The CDR3 sequence: CASSLVGGGELFF. CDR3 sequence (DNA): TGTGCCAGCAGCTTAGTCGGCGGCGGGGAGCTGTTTTTT.